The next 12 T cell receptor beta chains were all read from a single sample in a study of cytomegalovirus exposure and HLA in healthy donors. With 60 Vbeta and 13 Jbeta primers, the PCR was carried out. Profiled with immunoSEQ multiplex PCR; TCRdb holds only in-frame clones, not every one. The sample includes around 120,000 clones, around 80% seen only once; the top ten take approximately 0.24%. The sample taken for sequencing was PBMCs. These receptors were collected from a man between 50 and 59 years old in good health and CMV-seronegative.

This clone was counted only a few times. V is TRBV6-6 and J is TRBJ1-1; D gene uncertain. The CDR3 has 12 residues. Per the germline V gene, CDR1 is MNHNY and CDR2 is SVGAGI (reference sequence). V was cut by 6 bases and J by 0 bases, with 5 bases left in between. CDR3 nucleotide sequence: TGTGCCAGCAGCGCTATGAACACTGAAGCTTTCTTT. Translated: CASSAMNTEAFF.

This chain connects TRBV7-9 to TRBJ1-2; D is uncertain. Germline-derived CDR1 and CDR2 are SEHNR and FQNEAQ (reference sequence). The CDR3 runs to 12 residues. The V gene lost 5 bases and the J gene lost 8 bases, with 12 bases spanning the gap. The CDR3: CASSLDSGGYTF. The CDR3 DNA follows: TGTGCCAGCAGCCTGGACTCCGGGGGCTACACCTTC.

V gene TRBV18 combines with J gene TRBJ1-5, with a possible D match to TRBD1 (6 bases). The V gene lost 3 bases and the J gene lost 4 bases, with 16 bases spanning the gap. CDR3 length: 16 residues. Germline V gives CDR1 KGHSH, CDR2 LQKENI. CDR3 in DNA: TGTGCCAGCTCACCGGGGGCGGGAGCGGGAAATCAGCCCCAGCATTTT. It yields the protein CASSPGAGAGNQPQHF.

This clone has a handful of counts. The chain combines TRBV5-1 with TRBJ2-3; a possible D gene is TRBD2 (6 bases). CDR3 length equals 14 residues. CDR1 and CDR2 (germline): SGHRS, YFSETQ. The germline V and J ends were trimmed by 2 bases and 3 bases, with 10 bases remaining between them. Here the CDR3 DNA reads TGCGCCAGCAGCTTTGTGGCGGGAACAGATACGCAGTATTTT. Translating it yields CASSFVAGTDTQYF.

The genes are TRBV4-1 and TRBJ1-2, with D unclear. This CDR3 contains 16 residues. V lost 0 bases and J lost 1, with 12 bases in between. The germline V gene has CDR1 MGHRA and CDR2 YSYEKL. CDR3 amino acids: CASSQEVSELNYGYTF. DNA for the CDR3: TGCGCCAGCAGCCAAGAAGTATCTGAACTTAACTATGGCTACACCTTC.

This chain's CDR3 is CASSQPGLAGGPHLYNEQFF. In DNA form, the CDR3 reads TGTGCCAGCAGCCAGCCGGGACTAGCGGGGGGTCCCCATCTCTACAATGAGCAGTTCTTC. V is TRBV9 and J is TRBJ2-1; TRBD2 matches at 15 bases. CDR1 is SGDLS, CDR2 YYNGEE, per germline. Trimming removed 4 bases from V and 3 bases from J; junction bases left unmatched: 14. The CDR3 has 20 residues.

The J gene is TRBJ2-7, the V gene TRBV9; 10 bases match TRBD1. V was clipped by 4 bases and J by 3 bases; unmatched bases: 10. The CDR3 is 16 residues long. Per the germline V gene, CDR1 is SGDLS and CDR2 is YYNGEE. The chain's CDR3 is CASSSHTGTGVYEQYF. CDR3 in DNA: TGTGCCAGCAGCTCCCACACCGGGACAGGGGTCTACGAGCAGTACTTC.

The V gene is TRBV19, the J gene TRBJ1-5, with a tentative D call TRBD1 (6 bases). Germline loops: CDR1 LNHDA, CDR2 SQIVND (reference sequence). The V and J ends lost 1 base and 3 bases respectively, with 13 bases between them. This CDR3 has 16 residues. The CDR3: CASSIVRTAINQPQHF. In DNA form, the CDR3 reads TGTGCCAGTAGTATAGTTAGGACAGCGATCAATCAGCCCCAGCATTTT.

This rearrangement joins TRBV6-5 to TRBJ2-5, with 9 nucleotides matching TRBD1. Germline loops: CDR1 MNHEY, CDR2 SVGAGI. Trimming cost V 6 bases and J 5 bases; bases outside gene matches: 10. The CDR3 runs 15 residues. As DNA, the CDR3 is TGTGCCAGCAGCCACCTGGGACAGGGTCTGGAGACCCAGTACTTC. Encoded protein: CASSHLGQGLETQYF.

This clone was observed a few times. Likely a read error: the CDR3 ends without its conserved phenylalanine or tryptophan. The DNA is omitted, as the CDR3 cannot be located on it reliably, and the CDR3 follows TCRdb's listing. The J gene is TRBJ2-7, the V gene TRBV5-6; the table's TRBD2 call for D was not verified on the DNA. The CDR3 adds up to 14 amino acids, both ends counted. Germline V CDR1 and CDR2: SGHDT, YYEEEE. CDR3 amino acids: CASSLVGGRVAGTL.

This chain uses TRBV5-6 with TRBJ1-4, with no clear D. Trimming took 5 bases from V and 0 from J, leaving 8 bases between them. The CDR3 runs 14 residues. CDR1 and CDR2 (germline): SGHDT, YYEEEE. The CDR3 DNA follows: TGTGCCAGCAGAGACAATGCAACTAATGAAAAACTGTTTTTT. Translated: CASRDNATNEKLFF.

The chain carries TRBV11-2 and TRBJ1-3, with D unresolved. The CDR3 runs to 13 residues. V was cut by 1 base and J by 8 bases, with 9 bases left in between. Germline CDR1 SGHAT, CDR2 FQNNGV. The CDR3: CASSLAEQYTIYF. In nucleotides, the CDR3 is TGTGCCAGCAGCTTAGCCGAACAGTACACCATATATTTT.